Presented here are 19 T cell receptor beta chains from one specimen sequenced in a study of regulatory T cells in long-lasting Graves disease. The time point: newly diagnosed GD, antithyroid drugs for less than 3 months. TCR sequences were obtained from RNA taken from PBMCs. Arm-PCR of CDR3 regions and iRepertoire HTBI primers were the basis on which TCR beta libraries were built. TCRdb reprocessed the multiplex PCR reads via MiXCR and lists one record per CDR3 protein. The sample includes 410,000 or so distinct CDR3 sequences, about 16% seen only once; the top ten take around 15%. The same sample was also studied in work on T cells in Graves' hyperthyroidism and ophthalmopathy.

Specimen: peripheral blood mononuclear cells (PBMCs), collected at new diagnosis, from a patient treated with antithyroid drugs. These receptors originate from a woman in her 30s with Graves disease.

This clonotype appeared a few times. The rearrangement joins TRBV10-2 to TRBJ2-1; a weak D match, TRBD2 (5 bases). The V gene lost 3 bases and the J gene lost 3 bases, with 15 bases spanning the gap. Germline V gene sequence: CDR1 WSHSY, CDR2 SAAADI. CDR3 size: 16 residues. The DNA for the CDR3 is TGCGCCAGCAGTGAATTGGGTAGGAGGAACTACAATGAGCAGTTCTTC. Translated: CASSELGRRNYNEQFF.

Of note for this clonotype: Since a much larger clone is just one base distant, this may be a read error. Since the CDR3 does not end with the conserved phenylalanine or tryptophan, this likely comes from a read error. The chain joins TRBV20-1 to TRBJ2-1; TRBD2 matches at 9 bases. The germline V gene encodes CDR1 DFQATT and CDR2 SNEGSKA (reference sequence). The junction had 9 bases not matched to a gene; V was cut back by 5 bases and J by 4 bases. This CDR3 comprises 15 residues. The CDR3 DNA follows: TGCAGTGCTGGACCCCGACTAGCGGAGTACAATGAGCAGTTCCTC. Translating it yields CSAGPRLAEYNEQFL.

This clonotype was detected many times. V is TRBV11-1 and J is TRBJ2-1, with 8 bases that match TRBD2. CDR3 length: 15 residues. CDR1 is SGHAT and CDR2 is FQDESV in the germline V gene (reference sequence). Trimming cost V 5 bases and J 8 bases; bases outside gene matches: 11. Here the CDR3 reads CASSAPSGSIHEQFF. The CDR3 coding sequence is TGTGCCAGCAGCGCCCCGAGCGGGAGTATCCATGAGCAGTTCTTC.

This clonotype was counted ten times or more. V and J are TRBV2 and TRBJ2-3; TRBD2 might be the D (6 bases). V lost 7 bases and J lost 4, with 18 bases in between. Germline V gene sequence: CDR1 SNHLY, CDR2 FYNNEI. This CDR3 is built from 15 residues. For the CDR3, the DNA is TGTGCCAGCATCACAGGCGGGGTCGGGGCAGATACGCAGTATTTT. This codes for CASITGGVGADTQYF. Drawing the rest from reference TRBV2 and TRBJ2-3, the complete variable domain is EPEVTQTPSHQVTQMGQEVILRCVPISNHLYFYWYRQILGQKVEFLVSFYNNEISEKSEIFDDQFSVERPDGSNFTLKIRSTKLEDSAMYFCASITGGVGADTQYFGPGTRLTVL.

The chain combines TRBV19 with TRBJ2-2; 10 nucleotides line up with TRBD2. V shed 6 bases and J 4 bases; nucleotides not matched to a gene: 5. CDR3 length: 15 residues. CDR1 and CDR2 (germline): LNHDA, SQIVND (reference sequence). This CDR3 reads CASRRIAGGTGELFF. Here the CDR3 DNA reads TGTGCCAGTAGGCGCATAGCGGGGGGCACCGGGGAGCTGTTTTTT.

The chain couples TRBV12-3 or TRBV12-4 to TRBJ1-1; TRBD1 aligns across 7 bases. This CDR3 has 17 residues. The ends lost 5 bases at V and 4 bases at J; junction bases unmatched: 16. This chain's CDR3 is CASSPSRGHGSRTEAFF. CDR3 bases: TGTGCCAGCAGTCCTTCAAGGGGGCACGGGAGTCGCACTGAAGCTTTCTTT.

The gene calls are TRBV19 and TRBJ1-1; a possible D gene is TRBD1 (6 bases). Germline V CDR1 and CDR2: LNHDA, SQIVND (reference sequence). The V end lost 7 bases, the J end lost 6 bases, and 24 bases lay between the germline ends. This CDR3 has 16 residues. CDR3 coding DNA: TGTGCCAGTATCTCTTTCGGCCCCGGGGGCTATGCTGAAGCTTTCTTT. This translates into CASISFGPGGYAEAFF.

This clonotype turned up a few times. The gene calls are TRBV29-1 and TRBJ1-1; 10 positions agree with TRBD1. The CDR3 consists of 12 residues. Germline values: CDR1 SQVTM, CDR2 ANQGSEA. V trimming: 6 bases; J trimming: 8 bases; junction bases outside the gene matches: 6. The CDR3 protein is CSVVKGQGEAFF. The CDR3 region has the DNA TGCAGCGTAGTCAAGGGACAGGGGGAAGCTTTCTTT.

This clonotype was seen just once. Sequence at one end of the junction differs from germline and may be a read error. The rearrangement joins TRBV6-5 to TRBJ2-7, with D hard to call. Germline CDR1 is MNHEY and CDR2 is SVGAGI. The CDR3 runs 14 residues. The CDR3 DNA follows: TGTGCCAGCAGTTACGGCAGAGACTCCCACGAGCGGTACTTC. Translation gives CASSYGRDSHERYF.

The table lists this clonotype with a few counts. The CDR3 region has the DNA TGTGCCAGCAGCTCTGGTTCTGGGGCCAACGTCCTGACTTTC. Its translation: CASSSGSGANVLTF. The chain employs TRBV7-3 and TRBJ2-6, with D unresolved. With 4 bases removed from V and 1 base from J, the gap between germline ends came to 5 bases. CDR1 and CDR2 from the germline V gene are SGHTA and FQGTGA. The CDR3 totals 14 residues. Complete variable domain (other parts from reference TRBV7-3 and TRBJ2-6): GAGVSQTPSNKVTEKGKYVELRCDPISGHTALYWYRQSLGQGPEFLIYFQGTGAADDSGLPNDRFFAVRPEGSVSTLKIQRTERGDSAVYLCASSSGSGANVLTFGAGSRLTVL.

There are a few counts of this clonotype. The chain is built from TRBV24-1 and TRBJ2-7, with D maybe TRBD1 (5 bases). Deletions cut 5 bases from V and 2 bases from J, with 9 bases between. CDR1 and CDR2 (germline): KGHDR, SFDVKD. This CDR3 region has 13 residues. The CDR3 DNA reads TGTGCCACCAGTGCGGGCAGGGCCTACGAGCAGTACTTC. This encodes CATSAGRAYEQYF.

This clonotype was counted at least ten times. The rearrangement uses TRBV28 and TRBJ1-1, with D possibly being TRBD1 (6 bases). CDR3 length: 19 amino acids. V lost 3 bases and J 1 base, leaving 24 bases between the germline ends. Looked up from germline, CDR1 is MDHEN and CDR2 is SYDVKM. The DNA for the CDR3 is TGTGCCAGCAGTTTTTCGATATGGGGCAGGGGTTTTGGGAACACTGAAGCTTTCTTT. This gives the protein CASSFSIWGRGFGNTEAFF. Using reference TRBV28 and TRBJ1-1 for the parts outside the CDR3, the full variable domain is DVKVTQSSRYLVKRTGEKVFLECVQDMDHENMFWYRQDPGLGLRLIYFSYDVKMKEKGDIPEGYSVSREKKERFSLILESASTNQTSMYLCASSFSIWGRGFGNTEAFFGQGTRLTVV.

The rearrangement joins TRBV3-1 to TRBJ2-7, with TRBD1 identical over 8 bases. The CDR3 is 14 amino acids. Germline lookup yields CDR1 LGHDT and CDR2 YNNKEL (reference sequence). J was trimmed by 7 bases and V by 4 bases; bases with no gene match: 9. The CDR3 DNA follows: TGTGCCAGCAGCCCGGGGACAGGTCGGTGGGAGCAGTACTTC. Its translation: CASSPGTGRWEQYF.

The chain employs TRBV4-1 and TRBJ2-7; D is possibly TRBD2 (5 bases). V shed 1 base and J shed 0 bases, with 10 bases lying between them. Germline V CDR1 and CDR2: MGHRA, YSYEKL. The CDR3 spans 15 residues. CDR3 sequence: CASSQVSGSSYEQYF. CDR3 DNA sequence: TGCGCCAGCAGCCAAGTGTCGGGAAGCTCCTACGAGCAGTACTTC.

This clonotype was found many times. J is TRBJ2-1 and V is TRBV5-1; 8 bases fit TRBD2. Trimming cost V 4 bases and J 9 bases; bases outside gene matches: 9. From germline, CDR1 is SGHRS and CDR2 YFSETQ. The CDR3 contains 14 residues. CDR3 protein: CASSLASGSGEQFF. The CDR3 DNA reads TGCGCCAGCAGCCTCGCCAGCGGGAGTGGTGAGCAGTTCTTC. Full variable domain (outside the CDR3, taken from reference TRBV5-1 and TRBJ2-1): KAGVTQTPRYLIKTRGQQVTLSCSPISGHRSVSWYQQTPGQGLQFLFEYFSETQRNKGNFPGRFSGRQFSNSRSEMNVSTLELGDSALYLCASSLASGSGEQFFGPGTRLTVL.

The rearrangement uses TRBV29-1 and TRBJ1-2; no clear D gene. Per the germline V gene, CDR1 is SQVTM and CDR2 is ANQGSEA. V lost 0 bases and J lost 2, with 4 bases in between. The CDR3 is 12 residues long. DNA for the CDR3: TGCAGCGTTGAAGAGGGGAACTATGGCTACACCTTC. Translated: CSVEEGNYGYTF.

This clonotype was seen many times. This chain connects TRBV20-1 to TRBJ1-4, with 7 bases identical to TRBD1. Losses at the gene ends were 3 bases for V and 8 bases for J; bases not matched to a gene: 18. The V gene's germline CDR1 is DFQATT and CDR2 SNEGSKA (reference sequence). This CDR3 region has 17 residues. This CDR3 is CSARGRGGGARNEKLFF. For the CDR3, the DNA is TGCAGTGCTAGGGGTAGGGGAGGGGGCGCAAGGAACGAAAAACTGTTTTTT.

This clonotype was observed many times. The rearrangement uses TRBV20-1 and TRBJ2-5; no reliable D call. Germline CDR1 reads DFQATT; CDR2 reads SNEGSKA (reference sequence). V lost 6 bases and J 5 bases, leaving 19 bases between the germline ends. CDR3 length: 14 amino acids. The CDR3 DNA reads as TGCAGTGCCCTCCGCCTGACTTCTGGGGAGACCCAGTACTTC. This encodes CSALRLTSGETQYF.

This chain connects TRBV28 to TRBJ2-1; 9 bases map to TRBD1. CDR3 length: 13 amino acids. The germline gives CDR1 MDHEN, CDR2 SYDVKM. The J segment lost 8 bases and the V segment lost 6 bases, leaving 5 bases of the junction unmatched. This CDR3 reads CASRGTGWDEQFF. In DNA form, the CDR3 reads TGTGCCAGCAGGGGGACAGGGTGGGATGAGCAGTTCTTC.